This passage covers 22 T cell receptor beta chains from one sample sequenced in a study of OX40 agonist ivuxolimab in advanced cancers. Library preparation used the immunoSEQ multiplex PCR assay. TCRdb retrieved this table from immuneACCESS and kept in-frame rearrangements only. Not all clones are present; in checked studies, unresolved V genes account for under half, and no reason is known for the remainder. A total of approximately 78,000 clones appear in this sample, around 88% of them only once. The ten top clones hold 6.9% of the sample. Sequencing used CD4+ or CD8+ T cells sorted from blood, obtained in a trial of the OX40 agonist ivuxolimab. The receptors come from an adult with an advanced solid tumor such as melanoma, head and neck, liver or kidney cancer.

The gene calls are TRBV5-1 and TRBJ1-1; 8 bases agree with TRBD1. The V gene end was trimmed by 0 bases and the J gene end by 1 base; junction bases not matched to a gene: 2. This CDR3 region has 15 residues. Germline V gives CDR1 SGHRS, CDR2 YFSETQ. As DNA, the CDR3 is TGCGCCAGCAGCTTGGTTACAGGGGGGAACACTGAAGCTTTCTTT. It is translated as CASSLVTGGNTEAFF.

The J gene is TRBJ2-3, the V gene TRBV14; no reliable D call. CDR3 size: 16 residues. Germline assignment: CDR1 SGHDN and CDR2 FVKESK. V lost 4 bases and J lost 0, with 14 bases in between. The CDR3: CASSLMSRMSTDTQYF. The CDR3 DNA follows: TGTGCCAGCAGCCTGATGTCCAGAATGAGCACAGATACGCAGTATTTT.

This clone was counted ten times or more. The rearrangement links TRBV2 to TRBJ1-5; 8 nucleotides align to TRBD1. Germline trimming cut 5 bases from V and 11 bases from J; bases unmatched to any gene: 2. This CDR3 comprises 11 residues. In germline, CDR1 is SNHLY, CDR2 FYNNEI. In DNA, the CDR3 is TGTGCCAGCAGTCTACAGGGGGCCCAGCATTTT. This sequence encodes CASSLQGAQHF.

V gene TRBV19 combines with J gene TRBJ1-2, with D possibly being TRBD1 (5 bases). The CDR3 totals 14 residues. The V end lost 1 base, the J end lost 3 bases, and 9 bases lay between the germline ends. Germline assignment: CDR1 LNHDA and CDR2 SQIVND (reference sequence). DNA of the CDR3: TGTGCCAGTAGTATAGGGGGGGGAGACTATGGCTACACCTTC. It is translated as CASSIGGGDYGYTF.

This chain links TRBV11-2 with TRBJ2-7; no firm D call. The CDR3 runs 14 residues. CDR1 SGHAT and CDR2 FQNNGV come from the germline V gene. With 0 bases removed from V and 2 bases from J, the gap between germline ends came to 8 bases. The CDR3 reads CASSLEWGPYEQYF. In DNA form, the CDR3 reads TGTGCCAGCAGCTTAGAATGGGGTCCCTACGAGCAGTACTTC.

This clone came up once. CDR3 sequence (DNA): TGTGCCAGCTCACCACGGACCTCTGGGGCCAACGTCCTGACTTTC. The encoded protein is CASSPRTSGANVLTF. The chain links TRBV18 to TRBJ2-6; D remains unclear. The CDR3 length is 15 residues. Trimming removed 1 base at V and 0 bases at J, with 4 bases between. Germline V gives CDR1 KGHSH, CDR2 LQKENI.

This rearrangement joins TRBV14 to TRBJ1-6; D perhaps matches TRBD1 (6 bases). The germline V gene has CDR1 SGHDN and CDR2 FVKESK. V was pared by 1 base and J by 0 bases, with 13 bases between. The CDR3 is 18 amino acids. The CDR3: CASSQGPGASSYNSPLHF. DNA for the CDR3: TGTGCCAGCAGCCAAGGCCCAGGGGCCAGCTCCTATAATTCACCCCTCCACTTT.

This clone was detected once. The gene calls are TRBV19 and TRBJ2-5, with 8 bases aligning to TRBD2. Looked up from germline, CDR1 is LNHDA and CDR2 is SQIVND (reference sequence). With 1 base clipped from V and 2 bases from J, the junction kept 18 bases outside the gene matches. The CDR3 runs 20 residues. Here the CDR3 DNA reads TGTGCCAGTAGTATAGTGAACGTCCCGGGAGGGACCCTCCTTCAAGAGACCCAGTACTTC. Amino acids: CASSIVNVPGGTLLQETQYF.

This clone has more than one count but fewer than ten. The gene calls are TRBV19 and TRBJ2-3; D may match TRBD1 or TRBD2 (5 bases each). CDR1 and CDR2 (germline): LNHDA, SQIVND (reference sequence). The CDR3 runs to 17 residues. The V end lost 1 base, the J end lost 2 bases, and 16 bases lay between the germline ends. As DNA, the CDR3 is TGTGCCAGTAGTATAGGGGGACGGATCCTTCTCACAGATACGCAGTATTTT. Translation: CASSIGGRILLTDTQYF.

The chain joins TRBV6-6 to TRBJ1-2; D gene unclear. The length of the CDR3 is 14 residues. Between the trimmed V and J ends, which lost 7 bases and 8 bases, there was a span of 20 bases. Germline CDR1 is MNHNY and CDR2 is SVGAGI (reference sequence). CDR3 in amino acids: CASTYLLVADGYTF. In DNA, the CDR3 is TGTGCCAGCACCTATTTGCTAGTGGCGGACGGCTACACCTTC.

Here the CDR3 DNA reads TGTGCCAGCTCACCCCTCCCCCCCTGGGAAGGGAGCAATCAGCCCCAGCATTTT. Translating gives CASSPLPPWEGSNQPQHF. This sequence joins TRBV18 and TRBJ1-5; unclear D gene. The CDR3 has 18 residues. Germline V gives CDR1 KGHSH, CDR2 LQKENI. V gave up 3 bases and J gave up 1 base, with 19 bases separating them.

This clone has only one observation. CDR3 residues: CASSFEGVHTDTQYF. CDR3 DNA sequence: TGTGCCAGCAGCTTCGAGGGAGTACACACAGATACGCAGTATTTT. V and J are TRBV5-8 and TRBJ2-3; the D gene is possibly TRBD2 (5 bases). V lost 2 bases and J 2 bases, leaving 12 bases between the germline ends. CDR3 length equals 15 residues. Per germline, CDR1 SGHTS and CDR2 YDEGEE. The full variable domain, in which reference TRBV5-8 and TRBJ2-3 provide the parts outside the CDR3, is EAGVTQSPTHLIKTRGQQATLRCSPISGHTSVYWYQQALGLGLQFLLWYDEGEERNRGNFPPRFSGRQFPNYSSELNVNALELEDSALYLCASSFEGVHTDTQYFGPGTRLTVL.

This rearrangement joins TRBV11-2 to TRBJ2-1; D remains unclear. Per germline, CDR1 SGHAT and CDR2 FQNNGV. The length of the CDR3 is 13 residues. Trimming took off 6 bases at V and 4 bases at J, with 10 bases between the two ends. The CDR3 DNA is TGTGCCAGCAGAATGGCGTCTTACAATGAGCAGTTCTTC. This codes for CASRMASYNEQFF.

As DNA, the CDR3 is TGTGCCAGCAGCCAACAATTTGGGCAGGGCTACGAGCAGTACTTC. This sequence encodes CASSQQFGQGYEQYF. The chain combines TRBV14 with TRBJ2-7, with D possibly matching TRBD1 (5 bases). Trimming took off 2 bases at V and 3 bases at J, with 14 bases between the two ends. The germline CDR1 and CDR2 sequences are SGHDN and FVKESK. The CDR3 extends over 15 amino acids. The whole variable domain, remainder taken from reference TRBV14 and TRBJ2-7, is EAGVTQFPSHSVIEKGQTVTLRCDPISGHDNLYWYRRVMGKEIKFLLHFVKESKQDESGMPNNRFLAERTGGTYSTLKVQPAELEDSGVYFCASSQQFGQGYEQYFGPGTRLTVT.

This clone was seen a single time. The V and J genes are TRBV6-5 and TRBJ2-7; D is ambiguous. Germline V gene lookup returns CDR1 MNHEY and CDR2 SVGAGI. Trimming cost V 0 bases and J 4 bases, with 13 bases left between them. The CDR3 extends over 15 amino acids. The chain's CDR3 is CASSYSVNGLYEQYF. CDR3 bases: TGTGCCAGCAGTTACTCGGTCAACGGCTTATACGAGCAGTACTTC.

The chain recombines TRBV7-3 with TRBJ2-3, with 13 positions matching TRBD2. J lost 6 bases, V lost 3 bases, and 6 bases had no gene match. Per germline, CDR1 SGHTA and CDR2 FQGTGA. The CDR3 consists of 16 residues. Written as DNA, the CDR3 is TGTGCCAGCAGCTTGACTAGCGGGGGGCTAGGTGATACGCAGTATTTT. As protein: CASSLTSGGLGDTQYF.

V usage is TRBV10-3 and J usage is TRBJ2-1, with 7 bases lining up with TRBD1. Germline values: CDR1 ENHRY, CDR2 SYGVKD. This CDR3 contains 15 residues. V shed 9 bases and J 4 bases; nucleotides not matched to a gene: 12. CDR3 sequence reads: CAIGPGGARYNEQFF. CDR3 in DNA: TGTGCCATTGGCCCAGGGGGAGCCCGTTACAATGAGCAGTTCTTC.

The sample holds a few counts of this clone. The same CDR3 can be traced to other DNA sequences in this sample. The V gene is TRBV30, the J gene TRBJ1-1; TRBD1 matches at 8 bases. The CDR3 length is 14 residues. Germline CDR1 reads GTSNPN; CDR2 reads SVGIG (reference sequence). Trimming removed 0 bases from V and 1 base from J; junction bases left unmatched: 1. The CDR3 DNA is TGTGCCTGGAGTGTAGGGACAGGGAACACTGAAGCTTTCTTT. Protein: CAWSVGTGNTEAFF.

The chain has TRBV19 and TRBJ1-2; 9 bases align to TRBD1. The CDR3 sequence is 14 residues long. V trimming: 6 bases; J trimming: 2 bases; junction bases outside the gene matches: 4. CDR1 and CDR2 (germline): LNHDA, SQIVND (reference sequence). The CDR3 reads CASRDRGYNYGYTF. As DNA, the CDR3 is TGTGCCAGTAGGGACAGGGGCTACAACTATGGCTACACCTTC. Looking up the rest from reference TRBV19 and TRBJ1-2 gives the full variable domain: DGGITQSPKYLFRKEGQNVTLSCEQNLNHDAMYWYRQDPGQGLRLIYYSQIVNDFQKGDIAEGYSVSREKKESFPLTVTSAQKNPTAFYLCASRDRGYNYGYTFGSGTRLTVV.

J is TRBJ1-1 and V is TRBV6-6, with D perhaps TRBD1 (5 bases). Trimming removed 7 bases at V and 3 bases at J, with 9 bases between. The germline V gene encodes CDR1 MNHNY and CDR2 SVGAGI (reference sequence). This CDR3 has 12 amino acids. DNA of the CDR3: TGTGCCAGCAAAACAGGTGACACTGAAGCTTTCTTT. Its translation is CASKTGDTEAFF.

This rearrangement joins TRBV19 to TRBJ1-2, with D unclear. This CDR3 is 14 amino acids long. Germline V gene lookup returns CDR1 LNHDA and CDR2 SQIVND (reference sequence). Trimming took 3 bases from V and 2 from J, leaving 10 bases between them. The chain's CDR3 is CASSISPGNYGYTF. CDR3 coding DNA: TGTGCCAGTAGTATCTCCCCGGGGAACTATGGCTACACCTTC. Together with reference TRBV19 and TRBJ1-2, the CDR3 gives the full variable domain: DGGITQSPKYLFRKEGQNVTLSCEQNLNHDAMYWYRQDPGQGLRLIYYSQIVNDFQKGDIAEGYSVSREKKESFPLTVTSAQKNPTAFYLCASSISPGNYGYTFGSGTRLTVV.

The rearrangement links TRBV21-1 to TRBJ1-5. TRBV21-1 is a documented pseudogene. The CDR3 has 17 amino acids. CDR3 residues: CASSKVLAGKNNQPQHF. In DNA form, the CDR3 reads TGTGCCAGCAGCAAAGTTCTTGCGGGGAAGAACAATCAGCCCCAGCATTTT.